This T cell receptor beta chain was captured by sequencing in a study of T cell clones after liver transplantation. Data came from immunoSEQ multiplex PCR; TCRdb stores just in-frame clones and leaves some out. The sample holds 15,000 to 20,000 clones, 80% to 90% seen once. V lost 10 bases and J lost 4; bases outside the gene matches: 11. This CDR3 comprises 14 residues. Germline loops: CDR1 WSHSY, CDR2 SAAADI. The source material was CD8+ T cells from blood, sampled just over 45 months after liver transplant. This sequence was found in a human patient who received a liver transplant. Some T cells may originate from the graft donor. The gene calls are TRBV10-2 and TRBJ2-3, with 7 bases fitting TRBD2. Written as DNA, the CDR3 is TGCGCCATCCACTCGGGGGAGGGGCCAGATACGCAGTATTTT. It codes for CAIHSGEGPDTQYF.